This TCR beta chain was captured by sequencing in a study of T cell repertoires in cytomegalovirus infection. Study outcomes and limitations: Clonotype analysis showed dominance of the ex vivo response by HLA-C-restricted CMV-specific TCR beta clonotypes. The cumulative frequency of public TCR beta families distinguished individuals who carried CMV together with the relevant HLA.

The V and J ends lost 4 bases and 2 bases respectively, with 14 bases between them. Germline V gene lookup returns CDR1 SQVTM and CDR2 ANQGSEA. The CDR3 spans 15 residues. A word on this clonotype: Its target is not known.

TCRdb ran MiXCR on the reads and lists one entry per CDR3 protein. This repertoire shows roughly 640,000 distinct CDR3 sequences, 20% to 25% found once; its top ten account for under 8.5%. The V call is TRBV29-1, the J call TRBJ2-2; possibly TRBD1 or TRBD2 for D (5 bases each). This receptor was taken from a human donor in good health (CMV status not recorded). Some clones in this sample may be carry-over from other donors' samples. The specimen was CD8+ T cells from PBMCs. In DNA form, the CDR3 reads TGCAGCGTTGTTGCCGGGGCCCAAAACACCGGGGAGCTGTTTTTT. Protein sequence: CSVVAGAQNTGELFF.